The present TCR beta chain was sequenced within a study of blood T cell repertoires in COVID-19. Produced via immunoSEQ multiplex PCR; TCRdb's table is partial and in-frame only. This table holds about 300,000 clones, 80% to 90% found once. Germline V lookup: CDR1 MGHRA, CDR2 YSYEKL. The CDR3 spans 18 residues. V gave up 0 bases and J gave up 3 bases; unmatched junction bases: 12. The chain uses TRBV4-1 and TRBJ2-7; 9 bases fit TRBD1. This TCR was recovered from a woman in her 50s with COVID-19, enrolled during active disease. The sequencing input was peripheral blood. CDR3 coding DNA: TGCGCCAGCAGCCAAGATAGGAGCCCCCGGGACAGGGACTACGAGCAGTACTTC. Its protein is CASSQDRSPRDRDYEQYF.